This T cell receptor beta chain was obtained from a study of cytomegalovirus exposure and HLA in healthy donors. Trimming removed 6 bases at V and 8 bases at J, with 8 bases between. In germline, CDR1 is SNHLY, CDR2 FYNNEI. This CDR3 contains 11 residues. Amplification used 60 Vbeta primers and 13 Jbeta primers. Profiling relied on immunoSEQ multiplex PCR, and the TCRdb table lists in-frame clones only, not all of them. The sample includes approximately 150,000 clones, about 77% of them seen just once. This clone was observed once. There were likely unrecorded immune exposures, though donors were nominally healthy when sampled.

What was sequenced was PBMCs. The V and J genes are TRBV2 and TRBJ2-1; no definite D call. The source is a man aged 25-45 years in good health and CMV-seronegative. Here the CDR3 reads CASSFPDEQFF. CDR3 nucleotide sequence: TGTGCCAGCAGCTTTCCAGATGAGCAGTTCTTC.